The present TCR beta chain was sequenced within a study of shared clonotypes between healthy human individuals. General study findings and limits: The rarefaction results pointed to incomplete sorted-subset sequencing despite large depth. Between a few donors, naive CD4 clonotypes were shared at a level of about 5%.

Note on this clone: The antigen is not known.

Trimming removed 4 bases from V and 10 bases from J, with 14 bases in between. The germline gives CDR1 MNHEY, CDR2 SVGAGI. The CDR3 spans 12 residues. CD4+ cell separation produced CD45RA+ naive and CD45RA-negative memory subsets. On sorted subsets, replicate PCRs used 150 to 250 ng DNA, or about 33,000 T cell genomes. Assay: immunoSEQ multiplex PCR; the TCRdb copy retains only in-frame clones and omits some. The profile shows 2,500,000 or so clones, around 94% of them singletons. Sequencing was done on a sample of naive CD4+ T cells sorted from blood. Documented subset: CD45RA+ positively selected. This receptor was obtained from a man between 18 and 29 years old in good health. The chain couples TRBV6-5 to TRBJ2-7, with D maybe TRBD1 (6 bases). The CDR3 sequence is CASSSRDNRQYF. In DNA form, the CDR3 reads TGTGCCAGCAGTTCTCGGGACAATCGACAGTACTTC.